This T cell receptor beta chain is from a study of technical replicates of blood from a few donors. The germline V gene encodes CDR1 LNHDA and CDR2 SQIVND (reference sequence). CDR3 length: 13 amino acids. Trimming stripped 3 bases from V and 8 bases from J, with 13 bases between. TCRdb keeps only in-frame clones here, not all; method: immunoSEQ multiplex PCR. The profile covers under 80,000 clones, with 91% appearing a single time and 0.3% to 0.45% taken by the ten largest. The V gene is TRBV19, the J gene TRBJ1-2, with a weak D call TRBD1 (5 bases). This receptor was taken from a human donor in good health. Some clones in this sample may be carry-over from other donors' samples. Sequences were obtained from T cells isolated from PBMCs. The DNA of the CDR3 is TGTGCCAGTAGTATTCAAGGGGCGACCGGCTACACCTTC. This sequence encodes CASSIQGATGYTF.